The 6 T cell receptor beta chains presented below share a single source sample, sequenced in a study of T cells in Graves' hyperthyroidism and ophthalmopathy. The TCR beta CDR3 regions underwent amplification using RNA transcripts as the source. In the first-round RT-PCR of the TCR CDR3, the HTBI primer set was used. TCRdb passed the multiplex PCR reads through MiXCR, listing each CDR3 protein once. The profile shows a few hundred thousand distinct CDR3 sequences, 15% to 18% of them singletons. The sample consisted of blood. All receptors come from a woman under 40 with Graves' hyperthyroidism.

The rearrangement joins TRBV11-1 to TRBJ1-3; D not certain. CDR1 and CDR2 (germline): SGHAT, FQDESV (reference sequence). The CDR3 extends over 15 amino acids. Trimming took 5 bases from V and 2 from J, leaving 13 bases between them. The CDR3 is CASSRNPEAGNTIYF. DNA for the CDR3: TGTGCCAGCAGCCGCAACCCCGAGGCTGGAAACACCATATATTTT. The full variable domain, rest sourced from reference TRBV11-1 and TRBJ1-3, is EAEVAQSPRYKITEKSQAVAFWCDPISGHATLYWYRQILGQGPELLVQFQDESVVDDSQLPKDRFSAERLKGVDSTLKIQPAELGDSAMYLCASSRNPEAGNTIYFGEGSWLTVV.

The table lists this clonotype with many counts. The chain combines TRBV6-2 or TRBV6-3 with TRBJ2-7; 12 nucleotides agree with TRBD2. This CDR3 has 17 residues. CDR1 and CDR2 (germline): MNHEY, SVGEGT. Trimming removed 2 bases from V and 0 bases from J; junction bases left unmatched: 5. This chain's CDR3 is CASSYGTSGLFSYEQYF. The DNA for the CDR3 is TGTGCCAGCAGTTACGGGACTAGCGGGCTATTCTCCTACGAGCAGTACTTC.

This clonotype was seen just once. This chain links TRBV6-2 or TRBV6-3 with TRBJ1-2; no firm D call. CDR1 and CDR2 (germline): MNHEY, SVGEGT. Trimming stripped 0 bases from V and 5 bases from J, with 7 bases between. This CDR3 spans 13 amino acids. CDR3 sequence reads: CASSYSVMYGYTF. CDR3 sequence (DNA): TGTGCCAGCAGTTACTCCGTAATGTATGGCTACACCTTC.

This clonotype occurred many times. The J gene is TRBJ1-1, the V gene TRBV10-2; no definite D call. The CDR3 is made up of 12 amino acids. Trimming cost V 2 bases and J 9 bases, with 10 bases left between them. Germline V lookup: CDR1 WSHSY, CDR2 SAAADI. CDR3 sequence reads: CASSERAPKAFF. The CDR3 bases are TGCGCCAGCAGTGAGCGTGCCCCGAAAGCTTTCTTT.

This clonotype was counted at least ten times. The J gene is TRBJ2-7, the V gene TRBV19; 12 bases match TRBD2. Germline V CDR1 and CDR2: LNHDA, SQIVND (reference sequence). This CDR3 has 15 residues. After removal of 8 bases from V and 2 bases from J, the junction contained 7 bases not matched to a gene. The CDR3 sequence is CASPRLAGETYEQYF. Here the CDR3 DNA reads TGTGCCAGTCCTCGACTAGCGGGAGAGACCTACGAGCAGTACTTC. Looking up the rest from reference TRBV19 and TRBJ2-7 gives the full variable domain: DGGITQSPKYLFRKEGQNVTLSCEQNLNHDAMYWYRQDPGQGLRLIYYSQIVNDFQKGDIAEGYSVSREKKESFPLTVTSAQKNPTAFYLCASPRLAGETYEQYFGPGTRLTVT.

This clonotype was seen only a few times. The CDR3 protein is CASSLAGQGALLYGYTF. Written as DNA, the CDR3 is TGTGCCAGCAGCTTGGCCGGTCAGGGGGCTTTGCTCTATGGCTACACCTTC. The rearrangement links TRBV5-4 to TRBJ1-2; 8 bases are shared with TRBD1. This CDR3 has 17 amino acids. CDR1 is SGHNT, CDR2 YYREEE, per germline (reference sequence). The V segment lost 0 bases and the J segment 4 bases; nucleotides outside the gene matches: 11.